A single sample gave rise to the 20 T cell receptor beta chains below, sequenced in a study of radiotherapy plus CTLA-4 blockade in lung cancer. Measured with immunoSEQ multiplex PCR; TCRdb has only the in-frame clones, and not every one. The sample has approximately 67,000 clones, approximately 83% seen once; the top ten hold about 4%. The sequencing here drew on peripheral blood, taken from a patient treated with radiotherapy plus ipilimumab. These receptor sequences come from a human donor with non-small cell lung cancer who had a partial response to radiotherapy plus ipilimumab.

V and J are TRBV7-2 and TRBJ1-1, with D maybe TRBD1 (5 bases). This CDR3 has 15 residues. V lost 3 bases, J lost 3 bases, and 14 bases lay in between. Per the germline V gene, CDR1 is SGHTA and CDR2 is FQGNSA. DNA for the CDR3: TGTGCCAGCAGCTTCGGCGGGGGTGGGGACACTGAAGCTTTCTTT. It translates to CASSFGGGGDTEAFF.

The chain uses TRBV5-1 and TRBJ1-1; 7 bases fit TRBD1. Germline V CDR1 and CDR2: SGHRS, YFSETQ. This CDR3 is built from 14 residues. Germline trimming cut 4 bases from V and 3 bases from J; bases unmatched to any gene: 6. CDR3 sequence reads: CASSLPGQHTEAFF. The CDR3 DNA is TGCGCCAGCAGCCTACCGGGACAGCACACTGAAGCTTTCTTT.

The chain is built from TRBV28 and TRBJ1-5, with D perhaps TRBD1 (5 bases). CDR3 size: 16 residues. Germline-derived CDR1 and CDR2 are MDHEN and SYDVKM. V lost 3 bases and J lost 0, with 12 bases in between. Here the CDR3 reads CASSFPGDPSNQPQHF. The CDR3 DNA sequence: TGTGCCAGCAGTTTTCCGGGGGACCCTAGCAATCAGCCCCAGCATTTT.

For this clone: This same CDR3 is encoded by further DNA sequences in the sample. This chain uses TRBV5-1 with TRBJ2-5, with 8 bases lining up with TRBD1. The CDR3 spans 15 residues. Germline V gene data show CDR1 as SGHRS and CDR2 as YFSETQ. The J segment lost 4 bases and the V segment lost 0 bases, leaving 5 bases of the junction unmatched. The CDR3 loop is CASSLAGGQGETQYF. The CDR3 nucleotides are TGCGCCAGCAGCTTGGCAGGTGGACAGGGAGAGACCCAGTACTTC.

The CDR3 nucleotides are TGTGCCAGCAGCCAAAGCTTGGTAGCGGGAGGGGGTGAGCAGTTCTTC. This gives the protein CASSQSLVAGGGEQFF. The chain employs TRBV4-2 and TRBJ2-1; TRBD2 matches at 11 bases. This CDR3 comprises 16 residues. V shed 2 bases, J shed 9 bases, and the junction held 9 bases outside the gene matches. Germline loops: CDR1 LGHNA, CDR2 YNFKEQ.

The chain employs TRBV28 and TRBJ2-2; 11 bases align to TRBD2. Germline V lookup: CDR1 MDHEN, CDR2 SYDVKM. The CDR3 sequence is 18 residues long. With 3 bases clipped from V and 5 bases from J, the junction kept 11 bases outside the gene matches. As DNA, the CDR3 is TGTGCCAGCAGTTTTTATAGCGGGAGGGCCATGAGTACCGGGGAGCTGTTTTTT. This sequence encodes CASSFYSGRAMSTGELFF.

The chain joins TRBV11-2 to TRBJ2-1; tentative D call: TRBD2 (5 bases). Germline V CDR1 and CDR2: SGHAT, FQNNGV. This CDR3 spans 14 amino acids. V was shortened by 5 bases and J by 7 bases, with 15 bases between the two germline ends. CDR3 sequence (DNA): TGTGCCAGCAGCCCGAAACCTAGCCTTAATGAGCAGTTCTTC. Translating gives CASSPKPSLNEQFF.

The genes are TRBV11-2 and TRBJ2-7; 11 bases match TRBD2. Per germline, CDR1 SGHAT and CDR2 FQNNGV. J lost 4 bases, V lost 3 bases, and 5 bases had no gene match. The CDR3 runs to 15 residues. The CDR3 loop reads CASSFLGTSGYEQYF. The CDR3 DNA follows: TGTGCCAGCAGCTTCCTCGGGACTAGCGGTTACGAGCAGTACTTC.

V is TRBV27 and J is TRBJ1-4, with 9 bases that match TRBD1. V lost 6 bases and J lost 5; bases outside the gene matches: 13. Per germline, CDR1 MNHEY and CDR2 SMNVEV (reference sequence). The CDR3 covers 17 residues. The CDR3 DNA reads as TGTGCCAGCAGGCCCACAGGGGGCCCGACAAAAAATGAAAAACTGTTTTTT. This sequence encodes CASRPTGGPTKNEKLFF. The variable domain in full, with the rest retrieved from reference TRBV27 and TRBJ1-4, is EAQVTQNPRYLITVTGKKLTVTCSQNMNHEYMSWYRQDPGLGLRQIYYSMNVEVTDKGDVPEGYKVSRKEKRNFPLILESPSPNQTSLYFCASRPTGGPTKNEKLFFGSGTQLSVL.

This rearrangement joins TRBV5-1 to TRBJ2-5, with D possibly TRBD2 on 5 matching bases. The CDR3 covers 15 residues. CDR1 and CDR2 from the germline V gene are SGHRS and YFSETQ. The ends were cut back, 4 bases at V and 3 bases at J, with 16 bases in the middle. CDR3 coding DNA: TGCGCCAGCAGCCCCCCAAGCGGTTCGAAAGAGACCCAGTACTTC. It codes for CASSPPSGSKETQYF. The variable domain in full, completed from reference TRBV5-1 and TRBJ2-5, reads KAGVTQTPRYLIKTRGQQVTLSCSPISGHRSVSWYQQTPGQGLQFLFEYFSETQRNKGNFPGRFSGRQFSNSRSEMNVSTLELGDSALYLCASSPPSGSKETQYFGPGTRLLVL.

This clone was detected only a few times. This chain links TRBV21-1 with TRBJ2-5; TRBD1 reflects the table's D call only, with no check against the DNA. TRBV21-1 is shown as a pseudogene. CDR3 length: 15 amino acids. The CDR3 DNA sequence: TGTGCCAGCAGCGACCGGGACAGGGTCCAAGAGACCCAGTACTTC. Encoded protein: CASSDRDRVQETQYF.

The CDR3 DNA is TGTGCCAGCAGCCACGACGGGGGTTTCTCCTACAATGAGCAGTTCTTC. Translating gives CASSHDGGFSYNEQFF. The V and J genes are TRBV5-4 and TRBJ2-1; D possibly corresponds to TRBD2 (6 bases). This CDR3 has 16 amino acids. The germline CDR1 and CDR2 sequences are SGHNT and YYREEE (reference sequence). V lost 4 bases, J lost 0 bases, and 14 bases lay in between.

The V and J genes are TRBV28 and TRBJ2-5; tentatively, D is TRBD1 (5 bases). Germline CDR1 is MDHEN and CDR2 is SYDVKM. The CDR3 covers 14 residues. V lost 8 bases to trimming and J lost 2 bases, with 15 bases between them. CDR3 loop: CASSRQSFQETQYF. CDR3 bases: TGTGCCAGCTCGAGACAGTCGTTTCAAGAGACCCAGTACTTC.

The chain recombines TRBV28 with TRBJ2-5; 7 bases match TRBD2. J gave up 10 bases and V 5 bases, and 10 bases lay outside the gene matches. This CDR3 contains 13 residues. Germline assignment: CDR1 MDHEN and CDR2 SYDVKM. CDR3 loop: CASSGGGREDQYF. The CDR3 DNA is TGTGCCAGCAGTGGTGGGGGGAGGGAAGACCAGTACTTC.

This clone occurred a few times. V is TRBV5-6 and J is TRBJ2-7; 10 nucleotides agree with TRBD2. CDR3 length: 15 residues. V was pared by 7 bases and J by 5 bases, with 12 bases of the junction left unmatched. Germline V gene lookup returns CDR1 SGHDT and CDR2 YYEEEE. The CDR3: CASSTLAGETHEQYF. The CDR3 nucleotides read TGTGCCAGCTCGACCCTAGCGGGAGAAACCCACGAGCAGTACTTC.

The CDR3 nucleotides are TGTGCCAGCAGCGAGATCTACAGGGGGGTTGGGTACACTGAAGCTTTCTTT. The encoded protein is CASSEIYRGVGYTEAFF. The chain is built from TRBV9 and TRBJ1-1; 8 nucleotides align to TRBD1. The CDR3 extends over 17 amino acids. Germline trimming cut 3 bases from V and 3 bases from J; bases unmatched to any gene: 13. Germline V gene lookup returns CDR1 SGDLS and CDR2 YYNGEE.

The CDR3 DNA sequence: TGCGCCAGCAGCTTGACAGGGGAGTCTTACGAGCAGTACTTC. This sequence encodes CASSLTGESYEQYF. The rearrangement uses TRBV5-1 and TRBJ2-7, with TRBD1 matching 7 bases. V dropped 1 base and J dropped 4; count of bases not matched to a gene: 5. The CDR3 is 14 amino acids. Looked up from germline, CDR1 is SGHRS and CDR2 is YFSETQ.

V usage is TRBV7-9 and J usage is TRBJ1-2; D is ambiguous. This CDR3 is 12 amino acids long. Germline assignment: CDR1 SEHNR and CDR2 FQNEAQ (reference sequence). Trimming removed 1 base at V and 4 bases at J, with 4 bases between. The CDR3: CASSLGSYGYTF. The CDR3 DNA follows: TGTGCCAGCAGCTTAGGTAGCTATGGCTACACCTTC.

V is TRBV10-1 and J is TRBJ2-7; 10 nucleotides align to TRBD2. The junction had 2 bases not matched to a gene; V was cut back by 0 bases and J by 3 bases. Germline assignment: CDR1 WNHNN and CDR2 SYGVQD (reference sequence). The CDR3 spans 15 residues. The CDR3 bases are TGCGCCAGCAGTGAGTCGGTAGCGGGAGGCTACGAGCAGTACTTC. Translating it yields CASSESVAGGYEQYF.

In this sample, this clone turned up once. The chain recombines TRBV7-7 with TRBJ2-1, with 12 bases lining up with TRBD2. Looked up from germline, CDR1 is SSHAT and CDR2 is FNYEAQ (reference sequence). CDR3 length: 15 residues. V lost 1 base to trimming and J lost 6 bases; unmatched junction nucleotides: 1. DNA for the CDR3: TGTGCCAGCAGCTTAGGGACTAGCGGGGTCAATGAGCAGTTCTTC. Translating gives CASSLGTSGVNEQFF.